The table lists the clone carrying this TCR beta chain with a few counts. The antigen is undetermined. Bulk libraries came from a prior protocol with listed TCR primers. MiXCR was run by TCRdb on the PCR reads, yielding one entry per CDR3 protein. The table lists 490,000 or so distinct CDR3 sequences, around a fifth of them singletons. The data were obtained in a study of molecular identifiers for immune sequencing clone quantification. Naive CD8 sequencing libraries were generated from around 20,000 to 990,000 sorted cells, with 10%, 30% or 50% RNA as input. CD8+CD4-CCR7+CD45RA+ sorting gave the naive CD8 T cells. V shed 4 bases and J 5 bases; nucleotides not matched to a gene: 8. CDR1 and CDR2 (germline): MGHRA, YSYEKL. CDR3 length: 15 amino acids. Broader study findings: The share of molecules held by clones above 20 RNA copies was over 98% in effector cells and under 1% in naive cells.

The chain couples TRBV4-1 to TRBJ2-3; 8 bases align to TRBD2. The specimen sequenced was naive CD8+ T cells from blood, with Jurkat cell RNA spiked in. Subset reported: FACS-sorted CD8+CD4-CCR7+CD45RA+ naive T cells. The source is a human donor in good health. Some libraries in this study had Jurkat cell RNA spiked in. The CDR3 nucleotides read TGCGCCAGCAGCCCCCGGGGAGCGGGGGTAGATACGCAGTATTTT. Encoded protein: CASSPRGAGVDTQYF.